Each of the 14 T cell receptor beta chains below was sequenced from the same sample in a study of identifying expanded T cells in peripheral blood. Method: immunoSEQ multiplex PCR; TCRdb's copy keeps in-frame clones and lacks some. The repertoire holds some 90,000 clones, with around 88% as singletons. The sample comprised blood. The receptor set was obtained from a person aged 18 to 70 in good health.

V and J are TRBV15 and TRBJ2-5; D is unclear. V was cut by 0 bases and J by 0 bases, with 5 bases left in between. Per the germline V gene, CDR1 is LNHNV and CDR2 is YYDKDF (reference sequence). The length of the CDR3 is 14 residues. This CDR3 is CATSRESHQETQYF. In DNA form, the CDR3 reads TGTGCCACCAGCAGAGAATCTCACCAAGAGACCCAGTACTTC.

The chain recombines TRBV29-1 with TRBJ1-2; tentative D call: TRBD1 (5 bases). This CDR3 is 13 amino acids long. Per the germline V gene, CDR1 is SQVTM and CDR2 is ANQGSEA. The V end was cut by 0 bases, the J end by 0 bases, with 5 bases between. The CDR3 nucleotides are TGCAGCGTTGAAGAGGGGGCTAACTATGGCTACACCTTC. Translated: CSVEEGANYGYTF.

The DNA of the CDR3 is TGTGCCAGCACCGGGACAGGGTTTGACTCTGGGGCCAACGTCCTGACTTTC. This translates into CASTGTGFDSGANVLTF. The V gene is TRBV7-9, the J gene TRBJ2-6; 9 nucleotides align to TRBD1. The CDR3 runs to 17 residues. Germline V gene data show CDR1 as SEHNR and CDR2 as FQNEAQ (reference sequence). V shed 7 bases, J shed 0 bases, and the junction held 7 bases outside the gene matches.

The chain combines TRBV7-6 with TRBJ2-5; D is ambiguous. The V end was cut by 5 bases, the J end by 5 bases, with 9 bases between. This CDR3 contains 12 residues. Germline loops: CDR1 SGHVS, CDR2 FNYEAQ. The CDR3 reads CASSPSGETQYF. The CDR3 DNA sequence: TGTGCCAGCAGCCCCTCTGGGGAGACCCAGTACTTC.

The chain couples TRBV4-3 to TRBJ1-4; no definite D call. The CDR3 length is 17 residues. Trimming took 2 bases from V and 0 from J, leaving 13 bases between them. Germline CDR1 LGHNA, CDR2 YSLEER. The CDR3 nucleotides are TGCGCCAGCAGCCAAAGACACAAGAGTGCAACTAATGAAAAACTGTTTTTT. Its translation: CASSQRHKSATNEKLFF.

This chain links TRBV6-5 with TRBJ1-2; 8 positions agree with TRBD1. The V and J ends lost 6 bases and 4 bases, in that order; junction bases with no gene match: 10. The CDR3 length is 15 residues. From germline, CDR1 is MNHEY and CDR2 SVGAGI. The CDR3 coding sequence is TGTGCCAGCAGAACAGGGGGTGAGGATAGCTATGGCTACACCTTC. Protein sequence: CASRTGGEDSYGYTF.

The chain links TRBV13 to TRBJ1-4; 9 bases are a match to TRBD1. The junction had 9 bases not matched to a gene; V was cut back by 5 bases and J by 8 bases. The CDR3 covers 15 residues. The germline CDR1 and CDR2 sequences are PRHDT and FYEKMQ (reference sequence). The CDR3 DNA follows: TGTGCCAGCAGCCTGGGACAGGGCAGCCCGGAAAAACTGTTTTTT. As protein: CASSLGQGSPEKLFF.

V is TRBV10-1 and J is TRBJ1-6; 9 bases fit TRBD1. The CDR3 loop spans 14 amino acids. V dropped 7 bases and J dropped 7; count of bases not matched to a gene: 5. Germline-derived CDR1 and CDR2 are WNHNN and SYGVQD (reference sequence). The CDR3 sequence: CASKGDRENSPLHF. CDR3 nucleotide sequence: TGCGCCAGCAAGGGGGACAGGGAAAATTCACCCCTCCACTTT.

The rearrangement links TRBV12-5 to TRBJ1-6; D remains ambiguous. The V end lost 5 bases, the J end lost 3 bases, and 14 bases lay between the germline ends. The CDR3 length is 16 residues. Germline V gene lookup returns CDR1 LGHNT and CDR2 FRNRAP. The CDR3 DNA is TGTGCTAGTGGTCTGACCCTATCGGACTATAATTCACCCCTCCACTTT. Protein product: CASGLTLSDYNSPLHF.

This rearrangement joins TRBV5-5 to TRBJ1-5; no firm D call. CDR1 SGHKS and CDR2 YYEKEE come from the germline V gene (reference sequence). The CDR3 consists of 15 residues. V was trimmed by 0 bases and J by 4 bases, leaving 11 bases between them. The CDR3 loop reads CASSLVWSENQPQHF. CDR3 in DNA: TGTGCCAGCAGCTTGGTTTGGTCGGAAAATCAGCCCCAGCATTTT.

The chain carries TRBV19 and TRBJ1-6; no reliable D call. The V and J ends lost 7 bases and 3 bases respectively, with 10 bases between them. The CDR3 sequence is 14 residues long. Germline V gene data show CDR1 as LNHDA and CDR2 as SQIVND (reference sequence). CDR3 sequence reads: CASTTDGYNSPLHF. CDR3 in DNA: TGTGCCAGTACTACCGACGGCTATAATTCACCCCTCCACTTT.

The chain uses TRBV6-5 and TRBJ1-5; TRBD1 matches 9 bases. This CDR3 has 16 residues. The junction had 16 bases not matched to a gene; V was cut back by 4 bases and J by 12 bases. Germline CDR1 is MNHEY and CDR2 is SVGAGI. CDR3 DNA sequence: TGTGCCAGCAGTTCTGCCGGGACAGGGTATGGAAAGCTCCAGCATTTT. It encodes CASSSAGTGYGKLQHF.

The chain links TRBV11-2 to TRBJ2-1; 7 bases agree with TRBD2. With 0 bases clipped from V and 6 bases from J, the junction kept 5 bases outside the gene matches. The germline V gene encodes CDR1 SGHAT and CDR2 FQNNGV. The CDR3 covers 15 residues. The CDR3 DNA follows: TGTGCCAGCAGCTTAGACGTGACTAGCCTCAATGAGCAGTTCTTC. This translates into CASSLDVTSLNEQFF.

V gene TRBV7-9 combines with J gene TRBJ2-7; 10 bases are a match to TRBD1. Germline trimming cut 4 bases from V and 5 bases from J; bases unmatched to any gene: 5. Germline CDR1 is SEHNR and CDR2 is FQNEAQ (reference sequence). The CDR3 is 14 amino acids. The CDR3: CASSSSGTGDEQYF. The CDR3 coding sequence is TGTGCCAGCAGCTCCTCCGGGACAGGGGACGAGCAGTACTTC.